This record covers a single T cell receptor (beta chain). Germline CDR1 MNHNY, CDR2 SVGAGI (reference sequence). The CDR3 runs to 15 residues. V lost 7 bases and J lost 4; bases outside the gene matches: 9. Primers included in the PCR were 60 Vbeta and 13 Jbeta primers. Sequencing used immunoSEQ multiplex PCR; TCRdb keeps in-frame clones, though not all of them. There are around 150,000 clones in the sample; 76% occur only once, and over 1.2% lies in the top ten. The source of the sample is a study of cytomegalovirus exposure and HLA in healthy donors. This chain joins TRBV6-6 and TRBJ2-1; TRBD2 matches at 8 bases. The TCR was taken from a man aged 60-69 years in good health and CMV-seronegative. Material for sequencing was PBMCs. For the CDR3, the DNA is TGTGCCAGCAAAGAGGATAGCGGGACGTACAATGAGCAGTTCTTC. Its protein product is CASKEDSGTYNEQFF.